One TCR beta chain is described in this entry. The data were obtained in a study of shared clonotypes between healthy human individuals. Study at large: The study enrolled two women and a few men aged 18 to 49.

Only in-frame clones appear in the TCRdb table, and some are missing; sequencing was by immunoSEQ multiplex PCR. Among approximately 330,000 clones listed, around 67% were seen once. V was clipped by 7 bases and J by 2 bases, with 18 bases between them. This CDR3 region has 15 residues. The germline V gene encodes CDR1 LNHDA and CDR2 SQIVND (reference sequence). The sample consisted of memory CD4+ T cells sorted from blood. The subset: CD45RA-negative fraction. This chain connects TRBV19 to TRBJ2-7; possible D gene TRBD2, 6 bases. The sequence derives from a man younger than 40 in good health. This CDR3 is CASKAGPMLPYEQYF. In DNA, the CDR3 is TGTGCCAGTAAGGCGGGACCCATGCTCCCCTACGAGCAGTACTTC.